Here is one T cell receptor beta chain with its context. Its antigen is currently unknown. These data are taken from a study of Graves' ophthalmopathy and Graves' hyperthyroidism. Study results and caveats: Ophthalmopathy progression predictions by the model showed about 79% specificity and approximately 70% sensitivity. Blood repertoires reportedly contained most expanded thyroid clonotypes above 0.001 frequency. Ophthalmopathy was separated from stable hyperthyroidism by a 13-signature model with around 89% sensitivity and approximately 79% specificity.

RNA served as the template for amplifying TCR beta CDR3 regions. Amplification began with first-round RT-PCR using HTBI primers, then second-round multiplex PCR was performed. TCRdb reprocessed the multiplex PCR reads via MiXCR and lists one record per CDR3 protein. Of a few hundred thousand distinct CDR3 sequences in the sample, roughly 40% are singletons; the top ten hold 3.5% to 5%. Trimming stripped 4 bases from V and 5 bases from J, with 14 bases between. CDR1 GTSNPN and CDR2 SVGIG come from the germline V gene (reference sequence). The CDR3 totals 13 residues. The chain couples TRBV30 to TRBJ1-1, with D possibly TRBD1 on 5 matching bases. The sequence was collected from an adult man with Graves' hyperthyroidism. Sequenced input: peripheral blood or thyroid tissue (not recorded which). The CDR3 DNA sequence: TGTGCCTGGACCGGGACCCTGGGAACTGAAGCTTTCTTT. Translating gives CAWTGTLGTEAFF.